This TCR beta chain appears in the sequencing data of a study of radiation and T cells in renal cell carcinoma. Study information: Nephrectomy followed 15 Gy stereotactic body radiation by 4 weeks.

Time point meaning: baseline pretreatment blood. Treatment indicated: 15 Gy SBRT to primary tumor, nephrectomy 4 weeks later. The tumor was a clear cell renal cell carcinoma. As regards this clone: Its antigen remains unidentified.

This table comes from immunoSEQ multiplex PCR, and its TCRdb copy is limited to in-frame clones, with some not included. Here the sample spans about 150,000 clones, roughly nine tenths being singletons. Overall study results and limits: Baseline intratumoral clonotype presence is unknown without pretreatment biopsies.

With V trimmed by 0 bases and J by 7 bases, 9 bases remained unmatched. CDR1 is SGHNT and CDR2 is YYREEE in the germline V gene (reference sequence). There are 16 residues in the CDR3. The chain carries TRBV5-4 and TRBJ2-1, with 8 nucleotides matching TRBD2. The TCR was taken from a woman in her 70s with renal cell carcinoma. This material consisted of blood, taken from a patient whose treatment included radiotherapy and nephrectomy. In nucleotides, the CDR3 is TGTGCCAGCAGCTTGGTCCCCGGGGGGGCCAAGAATGAGCAGTTCTTC. As protein: CASSLVPGGAKNEQFF. Drawing the rest from reference TRBV5-4 and TRBJ2-1, the complete variable domain is ETGVTQSPTHLIKTRGQQVTLRCSSQSGHNTVSWYQQALGQGPQFIFQYYREEENGRGNFPPRFSGLQFPNYSSELNVNALELDDSALYLCASSLVPGGAKNEQFFGPGTRLTVL.